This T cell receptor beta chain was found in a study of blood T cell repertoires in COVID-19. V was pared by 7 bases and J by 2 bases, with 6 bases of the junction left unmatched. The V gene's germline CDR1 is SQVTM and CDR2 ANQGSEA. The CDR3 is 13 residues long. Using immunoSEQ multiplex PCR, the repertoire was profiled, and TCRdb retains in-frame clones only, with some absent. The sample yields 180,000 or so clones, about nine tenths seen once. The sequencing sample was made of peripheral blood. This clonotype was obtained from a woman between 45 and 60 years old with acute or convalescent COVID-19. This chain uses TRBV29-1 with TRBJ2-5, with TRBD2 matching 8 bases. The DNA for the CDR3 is TGCAGCGCGACTAGCGTAGCACAAGAGACCCAGTACTTC. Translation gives CSATSVAQETQYF.